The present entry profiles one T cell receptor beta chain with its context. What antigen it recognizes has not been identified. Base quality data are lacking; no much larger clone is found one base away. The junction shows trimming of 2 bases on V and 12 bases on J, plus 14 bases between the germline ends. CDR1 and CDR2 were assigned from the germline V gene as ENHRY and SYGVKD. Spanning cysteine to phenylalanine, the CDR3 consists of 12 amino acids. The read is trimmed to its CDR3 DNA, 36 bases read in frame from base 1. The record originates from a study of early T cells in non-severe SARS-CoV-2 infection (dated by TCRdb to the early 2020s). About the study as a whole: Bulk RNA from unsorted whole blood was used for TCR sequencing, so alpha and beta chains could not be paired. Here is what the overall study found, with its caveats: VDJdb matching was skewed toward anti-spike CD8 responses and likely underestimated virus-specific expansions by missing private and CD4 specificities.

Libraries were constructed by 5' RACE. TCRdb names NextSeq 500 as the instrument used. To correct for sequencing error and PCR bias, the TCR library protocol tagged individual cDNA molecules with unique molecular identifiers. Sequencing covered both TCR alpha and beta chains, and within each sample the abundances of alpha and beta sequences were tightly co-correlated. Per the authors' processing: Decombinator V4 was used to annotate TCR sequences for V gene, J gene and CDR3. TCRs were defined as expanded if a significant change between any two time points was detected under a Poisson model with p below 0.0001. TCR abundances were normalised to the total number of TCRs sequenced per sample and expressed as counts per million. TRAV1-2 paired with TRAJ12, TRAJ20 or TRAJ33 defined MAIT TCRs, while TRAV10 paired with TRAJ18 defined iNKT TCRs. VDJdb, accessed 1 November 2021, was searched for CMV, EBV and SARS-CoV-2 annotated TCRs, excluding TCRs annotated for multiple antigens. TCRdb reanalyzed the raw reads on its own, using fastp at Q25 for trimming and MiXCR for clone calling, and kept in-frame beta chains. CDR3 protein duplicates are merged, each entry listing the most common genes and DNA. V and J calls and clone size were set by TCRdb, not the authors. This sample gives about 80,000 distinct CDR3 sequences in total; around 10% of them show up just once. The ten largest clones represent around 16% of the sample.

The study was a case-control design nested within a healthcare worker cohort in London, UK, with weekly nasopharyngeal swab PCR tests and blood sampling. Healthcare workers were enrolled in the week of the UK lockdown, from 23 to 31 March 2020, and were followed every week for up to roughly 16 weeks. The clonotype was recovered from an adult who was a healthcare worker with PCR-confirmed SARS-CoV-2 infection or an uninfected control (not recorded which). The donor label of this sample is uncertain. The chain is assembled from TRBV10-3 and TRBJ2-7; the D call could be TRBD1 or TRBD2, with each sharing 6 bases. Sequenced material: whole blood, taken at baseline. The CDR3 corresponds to CAISEVSGGRYF. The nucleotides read TGTGCCATCAGTGAGGTTTCCGGGGGCAGGTACTTC.